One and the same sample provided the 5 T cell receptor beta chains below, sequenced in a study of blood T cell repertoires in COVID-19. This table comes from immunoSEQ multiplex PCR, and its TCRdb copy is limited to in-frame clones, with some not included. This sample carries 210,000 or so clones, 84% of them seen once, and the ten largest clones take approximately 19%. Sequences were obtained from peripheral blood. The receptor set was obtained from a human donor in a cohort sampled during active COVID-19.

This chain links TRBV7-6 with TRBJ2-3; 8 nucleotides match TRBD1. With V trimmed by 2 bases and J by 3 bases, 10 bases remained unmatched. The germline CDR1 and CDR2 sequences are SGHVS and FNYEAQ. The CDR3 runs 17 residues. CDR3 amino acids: CASSLLAGGEDTDTQYF. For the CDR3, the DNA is TGTGCCAGCAGCTTACTAGCAGGGGGCGAGGATACAGATACGCAGTATTTT.

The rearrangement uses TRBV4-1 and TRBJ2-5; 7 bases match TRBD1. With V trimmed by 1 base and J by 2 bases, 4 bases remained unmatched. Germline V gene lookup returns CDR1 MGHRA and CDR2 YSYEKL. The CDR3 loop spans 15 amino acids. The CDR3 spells CASSQAGQIQETQYF. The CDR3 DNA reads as TGCGCCAGCAGCCAAGCGGGACAGATACAAGAGACCCAGTACTTC.

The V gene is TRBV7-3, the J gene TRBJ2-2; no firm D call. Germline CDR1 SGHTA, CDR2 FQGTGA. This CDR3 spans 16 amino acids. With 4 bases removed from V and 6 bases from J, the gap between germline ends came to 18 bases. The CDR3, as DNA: TGTGCCAGCAGCTCAACACCAGCTTTGGGCGCCGGGGAGCTGTTTTTT. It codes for CASSSTPALGAGELFF.

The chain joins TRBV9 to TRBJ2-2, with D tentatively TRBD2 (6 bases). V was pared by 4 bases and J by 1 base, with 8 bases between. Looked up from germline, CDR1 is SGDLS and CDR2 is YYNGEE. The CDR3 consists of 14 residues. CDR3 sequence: CASSRDWNTGELFF. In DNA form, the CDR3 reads TGTGCCAGCAGCCGGGACTGGAACACCGGGGAGCTGTTTTTT.

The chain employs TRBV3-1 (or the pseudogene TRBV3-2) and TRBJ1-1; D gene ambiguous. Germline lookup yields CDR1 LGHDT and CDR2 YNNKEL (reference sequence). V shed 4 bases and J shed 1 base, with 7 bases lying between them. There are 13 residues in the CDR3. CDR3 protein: CASSLIPNTEAFF. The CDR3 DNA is TGTGCCAGCAGCCTAATTCCGAACACTGAAGCTTTCTTT.